The 25 T cell receptor beta chains listed next were all sequenced from one sample in a study of cytomegalovirus exposure and HLA in healthy donors. The PCR was carried out with 60 Vbeta primers and 13 Jbeta primers. Some clones are missing from TCRdb's copy, which holds only in-frame ones; the method was immunoSEQ multiplex PCR. The repertoire holds around 100,000 clones, with approximately 76% as singletons. The sequenced material came from PBMCs. All receptors derive from a woman aged 55-69 years in good health and CMV-seropositive.

This clone was observed once. The chain has TRBV27 and TRBJ2-5; 10 bases are shared with TRBD1. Gene TRBJ2-7 matches the end of the DNA better, so the J call may be wrong. The CDR3 contains 16 residues. In germline, CDR1 is MNHEY, CDR2 SMNVEV (reference sequence). As DNA, the CDR3 is TGTGCCAGCAGTCCGGACAGGGGGGATGTGGGAGGCGAGCAGTACTTC. Its protein is CASSPDRGDVGGEQYF.

This clone was seen once. V and J are TRBV4-1 and TRBJ1-2, with D maybe TRBD1 (6 bases). The germline gives CDR1 MGHRA, CDR2 YSYEKL. The V gene lost 4 bases and the J gene lost 3 bases, with 18 bases spanning the gap. CDR3 length: 16 residues. The CDR3 is CASSPVAGGHYYGYTF. DNA of the CDR3: TGCGCCAGCAGCCCCGTGGCGGGGGGGCATTACTATGGCTACACCTTC.

The CDR3 DNA reads as TGTGCCAGTGTGGCCAGGGGTGACTATGGCTACACCTTC. Translation gives CASVARGDYGYTF. This chain connects TRBV19 to TRBJ1-2; maybe TRBD1 (6 bases). Germline V gives CDR1 LNHDA, CDR2 SQIVND (reference sequence). V was cut by 8 bases and J by 3 bases, with 13 bases left in between. CDR3 length: 13 residues.

This clone has just one count. The chain combines TRBV4-2 with TRBJ2-3; TRBD1 aligns across 8 bases. With V trimmed by 4 bases and J by 5 bases, 5 bases remained unmatched. Germline CDR1 reads LGHNA; CDR2 reads YNFKEQ. There are 14 residues in the CDR3. This chain's CDR3 is CASSPLTGEDTQYF. The CDR3 nucleotides are TGTGCCAGCAGCCCCCTGACAGGGGAAGATACGCAGTATTTT.

The chain couples TRBV27 to TRBJ1-2; 7 nucleotides match TRBD1. The V segment lost 4 bases and the J segment 0 bases; nucleotides outside the gene matches: 5. The CDR3 contains 15 residues. The germline gives CDR1 MNHEY, CDR2 SMNVEV (reference sequence). As DNA, the CDR3 is TGTGCCAGCAGTTCGGACAGGATTACTAACTATGGCTACACCTTC. Its protein is CASSSDRITNYGYTF.

The V and J genes are TRBV6-5 and TRBJ1-6, with D unclear. Germline V gives CDR1 MNHEY, CDR2 SVGAGI. V lost 6 bases to trimming and J lost 2 bases, with 11 bases between them. The CDR3 runs to 15 residues. The CDR3 here is CASSLNPAYNSPLHF. CDR3 nucleotides: TGTGCCAGCAGCCTTAATCCAGCCTATAATTCACCCCTCCACTTT.

The CDR3 bases are TGTGCCAGCAGCTTAGTTCTAGCGGGAGGGCTTGACAATGAGCAGTTCTTC. It is translated as CASSLVLAGGLDNEQFF. The chain recombines TRBV11-3 with TRBJ2-1; 12 positions agree with TRBD2. The germline V gene encodes CDR1 SGHNT and CDR2 YENEEA. Unmatched junction bases numbered 6, after V lost 1 base and J lost 5 bases. This CDR3 is built from 17 residues.

The CDR3 spells CASSQQYNSPLHF. CDR3 nucleotides: TGTGCCAGCAGCCAACAGTATAATTCACCCCTCCACTTT. The V call is TRBV14, the J call TRBJ1-6; D unresolved. Germline V CDR1 and CDR2: SGHDN, FVKESK. V was trimmed by 2 bases and J by 4 bases, leaving 3 bases between them. The CDR3 consists of 13 residues.

This chain connects TRBV5-4 to TRBJ2-2, with 10 nucleotides matching TRBD2. Looked up from germline, CDR1 is SGHNT and CDR2 is YYREEE (reference sequence). After removal of 4 bases from V and 5 bases from J, the junction contained 11 bases not matched to a gene. The CDR3 has 17 amino acids. CDR3 in DNA: TGTGCCAGCAGCCACACCCTAGCGGGAGTAGGAACCGGGGAGCTGTTTTTT. It encodes CASSHTLAGVGTGELFF.

The chain combines TRBV5-1 with TRBJ2-7; TRBD2 is a possible D gene (5 bases). Germline V gives CDR1 SGHRS, CDR2 YFSETQ. The CDR3 covers 12 residues. The germline V and J ends were trimmed by 4 bases and 5 bases, with 10 bases remaining between them. This chain's CDR3 is CASSIYGNEQYF. Here the CDR3 DNA reads TGCGCCAGCAGCATCTACGGGAACGAGCAGTACTTC.

There are a few counts of this clone. This chain connects TRBV6-6 to TRBJ2-1; 9 bases map to TRBD2. Germline V lookup: CDR1 MNHNY, CDR2 SVGAGI (reference sequence). After removal of 6 bases from V and 8 bases from J, the junction contained 14 bases not matched to a gene. This CDR3 region has 16 residues. The CDR3 bases are TGTGCCAGCAGACAAAGTATAGCGGGAGAGGGCTATGAGCAGTTCTTC. Its protein product is CASRQSIAGEGYEQFF.

This clone has a single count. The chain has TRBV7-2 and TRBJ2-1, with D possibly matching TRBD2 (6 bases). CDR1 SGHTA and CDR2 FQGNSA come from the germline V gene. V gave up 2 bases and J gave up 8 bases, with 16 bases separating them. CDR3 length: 15 residues. CDR3 sequence: CASSLYQTGSDEQFF. The CDR3 DNA reads TGTGCCAGCAGCTTATACCAGACCGGGAGTGATGAGCAGTTCTTC.

The chain is built from TRBV5-4 and TRBJ1-1, with D possibly TRBD1 on 5 matching bases. The CDR3 spans 15 residues. V was clipped by 1 base and J by 5 bases, with 15 bases between them. The germline gives CDR1 SGHNT, CDR2 YYREEE (reference sequence). The chain's CDR3 is CASSLQGWMRTEAFF. In DNA form, the CDR3 reads TGTGCCAGCAGCTTGCAGGGTTGGATGCGGACTGAAGCTTTCTTT.

There are a few counts of this clone. The V and J genes are TRBV10-3 and TRBJ1-1; 10 nucleotides agree with TRBD1. The CDR3 extends over 14 amino acids. V lost 6 bases, J lost 5 bases, and 6 bases stayed unmatched. Germline V lookup: CDR1 ENHRY, CDR2 SYGVKD. For the CDR3, the DNA is TGTGCCATCAGGGACCCGGGACAGGGGACTGAAGCTTTCTTT. Translated, it gives CAIRDPGQGTEAFF.

This rearrangement joins TRBV9 to TRBJ2-7; tentative D call: TRBD2 (6 bases). Trimming shortened V by 0 bases and J by 5 bases, and 12 bases separated the two germline ends. The CDR3 loop spans 14 amino acids. Germline CDR1 SGDLS, CDR2 YYNGEE. The CDR3 DNA sequence: TGTGCCAGCAGCGTAGGACCGGGGGTCGACGAGCAGTACTTC. Amino acid sequence: CASSVGPGVDEQYF.

J is TRBJ2-1 and V is TRBV20-1; D not certain. Germline-derived CDR1 and CDR2 are DFQATT and SNEGSKA (reference sequence). This CDR3 has 11 residues. Between the trimmed V and J ends, which lost 5 bases and 7 bases, there was a span of 9 bases. The CDR3 DNA reads TGCAGTGCTGAGGTGGTTAATGAGCAGTTCTTC. It yields the protein CSAEVVNEQFF.

This chain connects TRBV5-8 to TRBJ2-3; TRBD2 is a possible D gene (5 bases). V dropped 4 bases and J dropped 0 bases, with 15 bases sitting between them. CDR1 is SGHTS and CDR2 is YDEGEE in the germline V gene. There are 16 residues in the CDR3. The CDR3 is CASSPGLLASTDTQYF. The CDR3 nucleotides are TGTGCCAGCAGCCCTGGACTGTTAGCTAGCACAGATACGCAGTATTTT. Supplemented by reference TRBV5-8 and TRBJ2-3, the full variable domain reads EAGVTQSPTHLIKTRGQQATLRCSPISGHTSVYWYQQALGLGLQFLLWYDEGEERNRGNFPPRFSGRQFPNYSSELNVNALELEDSALYLCASSPGLLASTDTQYFGPGTRLTVL.

The chain is built from TRBV18 and TRBJ2-7; D remains ambiguous. The V gene lost 2 bases and the J gene lost 4 bases, with 9 bases spanning the gap. In germline, CDR1 is KGHSH, CDR2 LQKENI. This CDR3 comprises 13 residues. DNA for the CDR3: TGTGCCAGCTCACCATGGAGCAGTTACGAGCAGTACTTC. Translating gives CASSPWSSYEQYF.

V is TRBV30 and J is TRBJ2-2, with D perhaps matching TRBD1 (6 bases). The ends were cut back, 2 bases at V and 6 bases at J, with 10 bases in the middle. The CDR3 has 13 residues. CDR1 is GTSNPN, CDR2 SVGIG, per germline (reference sequence). The CDR3 region has the DNA TGTGCCTGGAGTAGGGGGTCCCCCGGGGAGCTGTTTTTT. Amino acid sequence: CAWSRGSPGELFF.

The chain is built from TRBV7-9 and TRBJ2-1, with 15 nucleotides matching TRBD2. The germline V gene encodes CDR1 SEHNR and CDR2 FQNEAQ (reference sequence). J lost 4 bases, V lost 5 bases, and 3 bases had no gene match. The CDR3 is 16 residues long. The CDR3 region has the DNA TGTGCCAGCAGCAAAGGACTAGCGGGAGGGTACAATGAGCAGTTCTTC. Its protein is CASSKGLAGGYNEQFF.

The chain has TRBV19 and TRBJ1-1; 7 bases map to TRBD1. From germline, CDR1 is LNHDA and CDR2 SQIVND (reference sequence). The CDR3 totals 15 residues. Trimming removed 4 bases from V and 2 bases from J; junction bases left unmatched: 7. The CDR3: CASSTNGQVNTEAFF. CDR3 in DNA: TGTGCCAGTAGTACGAACGGACAGGTTAACACTGAAGCTTTCTTT.

The J gene is TRBJ1-6, the V gene TRBV30, with D tentatively TRBD1 (6 bases). The length of the CDR3 is 16 residues. Germline assignment: CDR1 GTSNPN and CDR2 SVGIG (reference sequence). V lost 8 bases and J lost 0, with 17 bases in between. Here the CDR3 reads CAAIGGADSYNSPLHF. The CDR3 DNA is TGTGCCGCTATCGGGGGGGCCGACTCCTATAATTCACCCCTCCACTTT.

The chain uses TRBV10-3 and TRBJ2-7; 9 nucleotides align to TRBD1. This CDR3 contains 18 residues. Germline lookup yields CDR1 ENHRY and CDR2 SYGVKD. V dropped 11 bases and J dropped 2; count of bases not matched to a gene: 22. The CDR3 is CAAYGGTGKDSHPYEQYF. The CDR3 region has the DNA TGTGCCGCCTACGGGGGGACAGGGAAAGATAGTCACCCCTACGAGCAGTACTTC.

The chain couples TRBV21-1 to TRBJ2-7; the table's D call, TRBD1, was not checked against the DNA. TRBV21-1 is deemed a pseudogene. The CDR3 consists of 15 residues. CDR3: CASPPGQGSSYEQYF. CDR3 sequence (DNA): TGTGCCAGCCCCCCCGGGCAGGGCAGCTCCTACGAGCAGTACTTC.

J is TRBJ1-4 and V is TRBV6-5; D not certain. This CDR3 spans 14 amino acids. Germline assignment: CDR1 MNHEY and CDR2 SVGAGI. V lost 7 bases, J lost 5 bases, and 14 bases lay in between. The CDR3 reads CASTATGDNEKLFF. CDR3 bases: TGTGCCAGCACAGCGACGGGAGACAATGAAAAACTGTTTTTT.